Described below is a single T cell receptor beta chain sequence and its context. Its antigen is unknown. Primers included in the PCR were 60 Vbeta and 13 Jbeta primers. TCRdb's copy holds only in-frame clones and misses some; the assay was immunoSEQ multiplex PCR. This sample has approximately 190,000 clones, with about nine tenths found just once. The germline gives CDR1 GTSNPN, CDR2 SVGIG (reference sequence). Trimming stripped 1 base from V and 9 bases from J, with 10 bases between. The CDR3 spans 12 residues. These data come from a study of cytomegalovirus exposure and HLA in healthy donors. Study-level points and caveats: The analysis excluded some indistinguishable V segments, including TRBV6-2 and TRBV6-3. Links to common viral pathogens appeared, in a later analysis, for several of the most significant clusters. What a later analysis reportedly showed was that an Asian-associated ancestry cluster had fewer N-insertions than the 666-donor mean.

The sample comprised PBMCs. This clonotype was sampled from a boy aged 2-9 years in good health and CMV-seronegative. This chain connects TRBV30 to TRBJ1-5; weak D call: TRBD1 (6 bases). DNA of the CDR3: TGTGCCTGGAGTGCCCAGGGGCCGCCCCAGCATTTT. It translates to CAWSAQGPPQHF. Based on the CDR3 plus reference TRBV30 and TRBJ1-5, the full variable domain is SQTIHQWPATLVQPVGSPLSLECTVEGTSNPNLYWYRQAAGRGLQLLFYSVGIGQISSEVPQNLSASRPQDRQFILSSKKLLLSDSGFYLCAWSAQGPPQHFGDGTRLSIL.